This T cell receptor beta chain stems from a study of glioma-infiltrating T cells after dendritic cell vaccination. Produced via immunoSEQ multiplex PCR; TCRdb's table is partial and in-frame only. The sample yields 80,000 to 100,000 clones, approximately 80% seen once. Per the germline V gene, CDR1 is SGHAT and CDR2 is FQNNGV. Losses at the gene ends were 6 bases for V and 5 bases for J; bases not matched to a gene: 6. This CDR3 spans 14 amino acids. PBMC were collected before vaccination, two weeks after the third vaccination, and at progression. The rearrangement links TRBV11-2 to TRBJ2-7; the match to TRBD1 covers 11 bases. This material consisted of blood, taken before dendritic cell vaccination. This receptor was obtained from a human donor with glioblastoma. CDR3 sequence: CASSVGTGGHEQYF. The CDR3 coding sequence is TGTGCCAGCAGTGTGGGGACAGGGGGTCACGAGCAGTACTTC. The entire variable domain, with the rest obtained from reference TRBV11-2 and TRBJ2-7, is as follows: EAGVAQSPRYKIIEKRQSVAFWCNPISGHATLYWYQQILGQGPKLLIQFQNNGVVDDSQLPKDRFSAERLKGVDSTLKIQPAKLEDSAVYLCASSVGTGGHEQYFGPGTRLTVT.